This TCR beta chain is from a study of blood T cells in healthy people across ages. The ends were cut back, 4 bases at V and 5 bases at J, with 9 bases in the middle. From germline, CDR1 is SQVTM and CDR2 ANQGSEA. CDR3 length: 11 residues. Every donor provided 7.5 to 10 milliliters of peripheral blood. Sample-barcoded 5' priming and a J-beta primer mix drove a second PCR of roughly 6 to 12 cycles. TCRdb used MiXCR to reprocess the 5' RACE reads, holding one entry per CDR3 protein. The sample holds roughly 800,000 distinct CDR3 sequences, about 62% seen once. Broader study findings: Across the age range, TCR beta diversity per million T cells fell in a roughly linear way. Diversity estimates from one million T cells were considered underestimates.

Of note for this clonotype: What it binds is not known.

Sequencing was done on a sample of blood. The TCR originated in a man aged 25-45 years in good health. The chain has TRBV29-1 and TRBJ2-7; D uncertain. CDR3 nucleotides: TGCAGCGTTGCTAGTCCACACGAGCAGTACTTC. This sequence encodes CSVASPHEQYF.